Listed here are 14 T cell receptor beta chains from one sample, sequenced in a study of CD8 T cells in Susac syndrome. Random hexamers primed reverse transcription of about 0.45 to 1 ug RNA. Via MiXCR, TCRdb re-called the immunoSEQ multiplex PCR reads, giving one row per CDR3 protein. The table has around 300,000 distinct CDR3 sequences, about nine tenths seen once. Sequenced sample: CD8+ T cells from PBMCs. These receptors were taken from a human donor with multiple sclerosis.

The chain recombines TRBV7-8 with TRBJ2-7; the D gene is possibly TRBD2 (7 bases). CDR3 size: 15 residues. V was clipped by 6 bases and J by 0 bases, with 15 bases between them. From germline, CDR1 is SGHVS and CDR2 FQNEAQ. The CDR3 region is CASSLGGGASYEQYF. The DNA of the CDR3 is TGTGCCAGCAGTCTAGGTGGGGGGGCCTCCTACGAGCAGTACTTC.

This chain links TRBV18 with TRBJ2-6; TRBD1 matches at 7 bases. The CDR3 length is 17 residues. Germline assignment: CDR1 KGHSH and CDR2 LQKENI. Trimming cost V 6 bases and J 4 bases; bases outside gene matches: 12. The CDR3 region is CASSPREQGSGANVLTF. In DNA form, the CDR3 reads TGTGCCAGCTCGCCTCGTGAACAGGGGTCCGGGGCCAACGTCCTGACTTTC. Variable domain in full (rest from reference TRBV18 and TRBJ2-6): NAGVMQNPRHLVRRRGQEARLRCSPMKGHSHVYWYRQLPEEGLKFMVYLQKENIIDESGMPKERFSAEFPKEGPSILRIQQVVRGDSAAYFCASSPREQGSGANVLTFGAGSRLTVL.

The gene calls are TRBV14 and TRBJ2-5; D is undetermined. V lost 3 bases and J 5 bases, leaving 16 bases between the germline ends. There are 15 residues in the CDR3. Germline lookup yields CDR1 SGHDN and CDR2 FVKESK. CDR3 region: CASSHRTMYGETQYF. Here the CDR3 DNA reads TGTGCCAGCAGCCACCGAACGATGTATGGGGAGACCCAGTACTTC. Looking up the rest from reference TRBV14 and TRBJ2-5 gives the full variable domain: EAGVTQFPSHSVIEKGQTVTLRCDPISGHDNLYWYRRVMGKEIKFLLHFVKESKQDESGMPNNRFLAERTGGTYSTLKVQPAELEDSGVYFCASSHRTMYGETQYFGPGTRLLVL.

The CDR3 reads CAWSVNGHEQFF. The CDR3 coding sequence is TGTGCCTGGAGTGTAAATGGTCATGAGCAGTTCTTC. The chain links TRBV30 to TRBJ2-1; D not certain. CDR3 length: 12 residues. Trimming removed 0 bases from V and 8 bases from J, with 8 bases in between. Per germline, CDR1 GTSNPN and CDR2 SVGIG (reference sequence).

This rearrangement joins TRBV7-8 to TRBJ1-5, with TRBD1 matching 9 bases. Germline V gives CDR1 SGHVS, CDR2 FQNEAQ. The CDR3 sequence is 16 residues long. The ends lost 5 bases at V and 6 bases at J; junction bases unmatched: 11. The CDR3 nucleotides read TGTGCCAGCAGCGAAGCGGGGACAGGGTCCGGTCAGCCCCAGCATTTT. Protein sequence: CASSEAGTGSGQPQHF.

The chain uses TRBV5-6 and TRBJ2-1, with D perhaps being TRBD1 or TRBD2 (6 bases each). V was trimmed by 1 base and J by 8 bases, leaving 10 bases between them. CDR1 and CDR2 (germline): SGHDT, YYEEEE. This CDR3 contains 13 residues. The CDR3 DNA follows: TGTGCCAGCAGCTTGTGGGGGGCAGATGAGCAGTTCTTC. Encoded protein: CASSLWGADEQFF.

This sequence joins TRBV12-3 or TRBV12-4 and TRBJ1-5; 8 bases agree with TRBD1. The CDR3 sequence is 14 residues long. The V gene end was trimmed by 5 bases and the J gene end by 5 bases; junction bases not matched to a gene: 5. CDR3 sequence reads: CASSRTGFDQPQHF. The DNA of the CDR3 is TGTGCCAGCAGTCGGACAGGGTTCGATCAGCCCCAGCATTTT.

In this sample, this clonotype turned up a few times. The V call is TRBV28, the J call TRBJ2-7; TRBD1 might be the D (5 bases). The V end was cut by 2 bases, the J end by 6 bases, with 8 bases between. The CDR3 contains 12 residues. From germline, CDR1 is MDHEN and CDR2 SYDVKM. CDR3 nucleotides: TGTGCCAGCAGTTTACTGGGGCGCGAGCAGTACTTC. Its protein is CASSLLGREQYF.

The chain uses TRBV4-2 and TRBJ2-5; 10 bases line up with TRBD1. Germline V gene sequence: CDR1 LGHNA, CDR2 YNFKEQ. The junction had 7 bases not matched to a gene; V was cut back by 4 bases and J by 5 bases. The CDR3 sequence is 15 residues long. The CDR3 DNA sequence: TGTGCCAGCAGCCCTGGTCGGGGACAGGGGGAGACCCAGTACTTC. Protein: CASSPGRGQGETQYF.

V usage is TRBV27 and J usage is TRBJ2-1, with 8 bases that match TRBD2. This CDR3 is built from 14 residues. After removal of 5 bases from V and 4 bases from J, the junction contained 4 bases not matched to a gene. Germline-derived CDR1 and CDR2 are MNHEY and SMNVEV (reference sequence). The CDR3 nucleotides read TGTGCCAGCAGTGAAAGCGGGGGTTACAATGAGCAGTTCTTC. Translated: CASSESGGYNEQFF.

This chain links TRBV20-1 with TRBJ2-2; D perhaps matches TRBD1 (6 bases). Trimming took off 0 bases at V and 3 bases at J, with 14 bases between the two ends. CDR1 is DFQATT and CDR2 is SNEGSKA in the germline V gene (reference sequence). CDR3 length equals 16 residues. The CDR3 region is CSARDRTRGYTGELFF. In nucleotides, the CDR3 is TGCAGTGCTAGAGACCGTACCAGGGGTTACACCGGGGAGCTGTTTTTT.

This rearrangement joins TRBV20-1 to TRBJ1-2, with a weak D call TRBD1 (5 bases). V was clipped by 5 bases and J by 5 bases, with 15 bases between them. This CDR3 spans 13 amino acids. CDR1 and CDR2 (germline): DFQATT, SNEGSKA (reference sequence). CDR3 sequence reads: CSAQPGGEYGYTF. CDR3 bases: TGCAGTGCTCAGCCGGGGGGGGAATATGGCTACACCTTC.

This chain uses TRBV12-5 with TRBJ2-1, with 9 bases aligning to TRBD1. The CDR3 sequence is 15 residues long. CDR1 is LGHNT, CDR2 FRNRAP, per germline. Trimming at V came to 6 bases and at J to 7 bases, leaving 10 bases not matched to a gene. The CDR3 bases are TGTGCTAGTGGCCCGGGACAGGGCCTTTTGAATGAGCAGTTCTTC. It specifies CASGPGQGLLNEQFF.

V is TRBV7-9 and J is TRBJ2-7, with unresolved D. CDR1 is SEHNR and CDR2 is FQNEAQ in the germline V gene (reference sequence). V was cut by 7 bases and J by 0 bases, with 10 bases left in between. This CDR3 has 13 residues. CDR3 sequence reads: CASKDGLSYEQYF. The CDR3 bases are TGTGCCAGCAAGGACGGGCTCTCCTACGAGCAGTACTTC.